The 13 T cell receptor beta chains reported below all come from one sample, sequenced in a study of long-term antiretroviral therapy in people with HIV. Survey level was the resolution at which the v3.0 immunoSEQ assay ran. Produced via immunoSEQ multiplex PCR; TCRdb's table is partial and in-frame only. The data hold tens of thousands of clones, with 93% observed a single time. The sample in question was unsorted PBMCs, obtained about 6.5 years after starting antiretroviral therapy. These receptors were taken from a woman between 40 and 50 years old with HIV.

J is TRBJ2-7 and V is TRBV19; 8 bases are a match to TRBD2. The CDR3 length is 14 residues. The germline CDR1 and CDR2 sequences are LNHDA and SQIVND (reference sequence). V lost 7 bases, J lost 1 base, and 6 bases stayed unmatched. CDR3 nucleotide sequence: TGTGCCAGTAAGCTTGCGGGGGGTTCCTACGAGCAGTACTTC. It codes for CASKLAGGSYEQYF.

The chain employs TRBV5-1 and TRBJ1-3; no clear D. The ends were cut back, 0 bases at V and 5 bases at J, with 12 bases in the middle. The V gene's germline CDR1 is SGHRS and CDR2 YFSETQ. The CDR3 runs 15 residues. CDR3 sequence (DNA): TGCGCCAGCAGCTTGGAATCGACGGCGCGAAACACCATATATTTT. It translates to CASSLESTARNTIYF.

The chain employs TRBV9 and TRBJ2-3; D gene ambiguous. V was pared by 0 bases and J by 0 bases, with 11 bases between. Germline CDR1 is SGDLS and CDR2 is YYNGEE. CDR3 length: 16 amino acids. The CDR3 spells CASSVGVGSSTDTQYF. CDR3 sequence (DNA): TGTGCCAGCAGCGTAGGGGTTGGTTCTAGCACAGATACGCAGTATTTT.

This rearrangement joins TRBV5-1 to TRBJ1-1; 9 bases fit TRBD1. The germline CDR1 and CDR2 sequences are SGHRS and YFSETQ. The junction had 6 bases not matched to a gene; V was cut back by 2 bases and J by 1 base. The CDR3 covers 16 residues. Here the CDR3 reads CASSFVTGGANTEAFF. CDR3 sequence (DNA): TGCGCCAGCAGCTTCGTAACAGGGGGCGCGAACACTGAAGCTTTCTTT.

The rearrangement links TRBV15 to TRBJ1-4, with TRBD1 identical over 8 bases. CDR3 size: 15 residues. V was pared by 5 bases and J by 3 bases, with 5 bases of the junction left unmatched. Germline assignment: CDR1 LNHNV and CDR2 YYDKDF (reference sequence). The CDR3 DNA sequence: TGTGCCACCAGCCTGCAGGGGGCCCCTAATGAAAAACTGTTTTTT. Translated: CATSLQGAPNEKLFF.

The CDR3 loop reads CASSAPRWSSGAFTYEQYF. For the CDR3, the DNA is TGCGCCAGCAGTGCGCCTAGGTGGTCTAGCGGGGCTTTTACCTACGAGCAGTACTTC. The genes are TRBV10-1 and TRBJ2-7; 9 nucleotides line up with TRBD2. The germline V gene has CDR1 WNHNN and CDR2 SYGVQD (reference sequence). The trim removed 4 bases at V and 2 bases at J, leaving 18 bases unmatched. The CDR3 extends over 19 amino acids.

This clone was seen only once. The chain couples TRBV4-3 to TRBJ2-1, with D unresolved. The V and J ends lost 3 bases and 6 bases respectively, with 15 bases between them. CDR1 is LGHNA and CDR2 is YSLEER in the germline V gene. The CDR3 runs to 15 residues. CDR3 region: CASSHNGHGINEQFF. CDR3 coding DNA: TGCGCCAGCAGCCATAACGGGCACGGCATCAATGAGCAGTTCTTC.

The CDR3: CASSQDWEGGTEAFF. In DNA form, the CDR3 reads TGCGCCAGCAGCCAAGATTGGGAGGGTGGCACTGAAGCTTTCTTT. The chain carries TRBV4-3 and TRBJ1-1; no clear D gene. Looked up from germline, CDR1 is LGHNA and CDR2 is YSLEER. V was shortened by 0 bases and J by 4 bases, with 12 bases between the two germline ends. The CDR3 consists of 15 residues.

V is TRBV6-5 and J is TRBJ2-7; TRBD1 matches at 8 bases. Germline-derived CDR1 and CDR2 are MNHEY and SVGAGI. The CDR3 extends over 15 amino acids. With 6 bases clipped from V and 3 bases from J, the junction kept 10 bases outside the gene matches. The CDR3 reads CASRLRTGQGYEQYF. In nucleotides, the CDR3 is TGTGCCAGCAGGTTAAGGACCGGACAGGGCTACGAGCAGTACTTC.

V and J are TRBV19 and TRBJ1-5; the match to TRBD1 covers 9 bases. Germline V gives CDR1 LNHDA, CDR2 SQIVND (reference sequence). The CDR3 consists of 15 residues. The trim removed 5 bases at V and 4 bases at J, leaving 6 bases unmatched. CDR3 sequence: CASSPDRGANQPQHF. In nucleotides, the CDR3 is TGTGCCAGTAGTCCGGACAGGGGAGCGAATCAGCCCCAGCATTTT.

In its sample, this clone was seen once. V and J are TRBV4-3 and TRBJ1-2, with 7 bases lining up with TRBD1. Per the germline V gene, CDR1 is LGHNA and CDR2 is YSLEER. The CDR3 loop spans 15 amino acids. The J segment lost 6 bases and the V segment lost 0 bases, leaving 7 bases of the junction unmatched. As DNA, the CDR3 is TGCGCCAGCAGCCAAGAGGGAGACAGGGTGGATGGCTACACCTTC. Amino acid sequence: CASSQEGDRVDGYTF.

This clone showed up just once. The chain has TRBV11-2 and TRBJ2-3; possible D gene TRBD2, 7 bases. Trimming removed 8 bases from V and 4 bases from J, with 19 bases in between. Germline-derived CDR1 and CDR2 are SGHAT and FQNNGV. The CDR3 totals 15 residues. The CDR3 protein is CASSLVGGPSDTQYF. Here the CDR3 DNA reads TGTGCCAGCTCCCTTGTGGGGGGGCCATCAGATACGCAGTATTTT.

J is TRBJ1-5 and V is TRBV6-5, with a tentative D call TRBD1 (6 bases). V shed 2 bases and J shed 6 bases, with 8 bases lying between them. This CDR3 spans 13 amino acids. CDR1 and CDR2 from the germline V gene are MNHEY and SVGAGI. The CDR3 DNA is TGTGCCAGCAGTTACGGGGGCAGTCAGCCCCAGCATTTT. Protein product: CASSYGGSQPQHF.